This T cell receptor beta chain was obtained from a study of cytomegalovirus exposure and HLA in healthy donors. Donors came from a validation cohort of approximately 110 subjects, distinct from the first 666-subject cohort. Study-wide results and caveats: Reported performance of the classifier showed diagnosis of cytomegalovirus status with high specificity and sensitivity.

In regard to this clone: Its specificity is not known.

V was pared by 4 bases and J by 1 base, with 19 bases between. The CDR3 has 17 amino acids. The germline CDR1 and CDR2 sequences are SGHRS and YFSETQ. Clones were read by immunoSEQ multiplex PCR, and TCRdb kept only the in-frame ones, dropping some. The sample has about 56,000 clones, 85% to 95% seen once; the top ten hold about 1%. This TCR was recovered from a man younger than 30 in good health and CMV-seronegative. Sequenced input: PBMCs. The V gene is TRBV5-1, the J gene TRBJ2-3; D not certain. This CDR3 is CASSPSRPGGGTDTQYF. CDR3 DNA sequence: TGCGCCAGCAGCCCCAGTCGACCCGGCGGTGGCACAGATACGCAGTATTTT.